These 32 T cell receptor beta chains were sequenced from one sample in a study of T-cell memory formation after mild COVID-19. Each CDR3 protein gets one entry after TCRdb re-called the 5' RACE reads with MiXCR. The sample lists a few hundred thousand distinct CDR3 sequences, 15% to 20% seen once, with 22% in the top ten. What was sequenced was PBMCs or a T cell subset sorted from them (not recorded which). The receptors here all came from a man between 18 and 29 years old who had mild COVID-19 (a few samples of this study predate the infection). Cell type and time point are not known.

This clonotype was picked up a small number of times. This chain joins TRBV5-6 and TRBJ2-1; TRBD2 matches 8 bases. CDR3 length: 18 amino acids. With 0 bases clipped from V and 3 bases from J, the junction kept 11 bases outside the gene matches. CDR1 is SGHDT and CDR2 is YYEEEE in the germline V gene. The CDR3 coding sequence is TGTGCCAGCAGCTTGGAGCAGTTAGGCGGGGGGAACTACAATGAGCAGTTCTTC. Translation: CASSLEQLGGGNYNEQFF.

A few counts support this clonotype. The V call is TRBV4-1, the J call TRBJ2-7, with D perhaps TRBD1 (5 bases). Germline V gene sequence: CDR1 MGHRA, CDR2 YSYEKL. The germline V and J ends were trimmed by 0 bases and 7 bases, with 16 bases remaining between them. The CDR3 is made up of 15 amino acids. In nucleotides, the CDR3 is TGCGCCAGCAGCCAAGACCCGGCAGGGTCTGGGGAGCAGTACTTC. It is translated as CASSQDPAGSGEQYF.

In this sample, this clonotype turned up a few times. V and J are TRBV24-1 and TRBJ2-3; 11 bases are a match to TRBD2. J lost 3 bases, V lost 4 bases, and 8 bases had no gene match. CDR1 is KGHDR and CDR2 is SFDVKD in the germline V gene. CDR3 length: 17 residues. CDR3 in amino acids: CATSDMLAGGLTDTQYF. Here the CDR3 DNA reads TGTGCCACCAGTGACATGTTAGCGGGGGGGTTAACAGATACGCAGTATTTT.

This clonotype was picked up a small number of times. V gene TRBV7-9 combines with J gene TRBJ2-2; TRBD1 is a possible D gene (5 bases). Trimming removed 5 bases at V and 3 bases at J, with 13 bases between. Looked up from germline, CDR1 is SEHNR and CDR2 is FQNEAQ (reference sequence). This CDR3 is built from 15 residues. The CDR3 nucleotides read TGTGCCAGCAGCCGGCCAGGGAAAGACACCGGGGAGCTGTTTTTT. Amino acids: CASSRPGKDTGELFF.

There are a few counts of this clonotype. The V and J genes are TRBV3-1 and TRBJ2-3, with D possibly being TRBD2 (5 bases). The CDR3 is 15 amino acids. Germline V lookup: CDR1 LGHDT, CDR2 YNNKEL (reference sequence). V lost 0 bases and J lost 0, with 7 bases in between. DNA of the CDR3: TGTGCCAGCAGCCAAGAATGGACTAGCACAGATACGCAGTATTTT. Translation gives CASSQEWTSTDTQYF.

On this clonotype: The conserved closing phenylalanine or tryptophan is absent in this CDR3, likely reflecting a read error. V and J are TRBV12-3 or TRBV12-4 and TRBJ2-7; no definite D call. The V end lost 5 bases, the J end lost 1 base, and 15 bases lay between the germline ends. The CDR3 covers 15 residues. The CDR3 DNA sequence: TGTGCCAGCAGTCCCGGAGATGGCCCGTCCTACGAGCAGTACTTA. Amino acids: CASSPGDGPSYEQYL.

This clonotype has a handful of counts. This sequence joins TRBV4-2 and TRBJ2-5; 10 positions agree with TRBD2. The ends lost 2 bases at V and 4 bases at J; junction bases unmatched: 7. The germline V gene encodes CDR1 LGHNA and CDR2 YNFKEQ. The CDR3 sequence is 16 residues long. In DNA form, the CDR3 reads TGTGCCAGCAGCCAACTTCTAGCGGGGGTACCAGAGACCCAGTACTTC. This translates into CASSQLLAGVPETQYF.

This clonotype was observed many times. This chain uses TRBV9 with TRBJ2-5; TRBD2 is a possible D gene (6 bases). The CDR3 contains 14 residues. The V gene's germline CDR1 is SGDLS and CDR2 YYNGEE. Trimming shortened V by 2 bases and J by 0 bases, and 8 bases separated the two germline ends. The CDR3 DNA is TGTGCCAGCAGCGTTGGCGGGAACCAAGAGACCCAGTACTTC. The encoded protein is CASSVGGNQETQYF.

The V and J genes are TRBV4-2 and TRBJ1-2; 8 nucleotides line up with TRBD1. The V segment lost 3 bases and the J segment 1 base; nucleotides outside the gene matches: 7. This CDR3 region has 16 residues. The germline V gene encodes CDR1 LGHNA and CDR2 YNFKEQ. CDR3 sequence: CASSHQTGEYNYGYTF. The CDR3 DNA sequence: TGTGCCAGCAGCCACCAGACAGGGGAATATAACTATGGCTACACCTTC.

The J gene is TRBJ1-1, the V gene TRBV5-1; D is perhaps TRBD1 (6 bases). The germline gives CDR1 SGHRS, CDR2 YFSETQ. This CDR3 is built from 15 residues. V was trimmed by 4 bases and J by 6 bases, leaving 19 bases between them. CDR3 region: CASSPVLQGSSEAFF. The CDR3 DNA reads as TGCGCCAGCAGCCCCGTCTTACAGGGTTCATCTGAAGCTTTCTTT.

Only a few counts were recorded for this clonotype. The chain has TRBV7-9 and TRBJ1-6; TRBD1 matches 10 bases. Germline V gene data show CDR1 as SEHNR and CDR2 as FQNEAQ (reference sequence). This CDR3 contains 15 residues. V lost 4 bases to trimming and J lost 11 bases; unmatched junction nucleotides: 8. CDR3 coding DNA: TGTGCCAGCAGCTCAGCCGACAGGGGGCTGACACCCCTCCACTTT. It translates to CASSSADRGLTPLHF.

This chain connects TRBV21-1 to TRBJ2-1; the D segment call TRBD1 is taken from the table without a DNA check. TRBV21-1 is listed as a pseudogene. This CDR3 has 15 amino acids. CDR3 bases: TGTGCCAGCAGGGATCAGGGACAGCGGGTCGCTGAGCAGTTCTTC. Protein: CASRDQGQRVAEQFF.

The CDR3 DNA reads as TGTGCCAGCAGCTTAAGACAGGGGGCGGCTAATGAGCAGTTCTTC. Protein sequence: CASSLRQGAANEQFF. The genes are TRBV7-9 and TRBJ2-1, with 10 bases identical to TRBD1. Trimming removed 2 bases from V and 7 bases from J; junction bases left unmatched: 5. This CDR3 has 15 amino acids. Germline V gene data show CDR1 as SEHNR and CDR2 as FQNEAQ (reference sequence).

This clonotype has just a few counts. The genes are TRBV9 and TRBJ2-1; no firm D call. V lost 0 bases and J 0 bases, leaving 16 bases between the germline ends. Per germline, CDR1 SGDLS and CDR2 YYNGEE. CDR3 length equals 18 residues. CDR3 sequence (DNA): TGTGCCAGCAGCGTAGCTCCCTCTCCCTGGGGCTCCTACAATGAGCAGTTCTTC. It specifies CASSVAPSPWGSYNEQFF.

This rearrangement joins TRBV27 to TRBJ2-3; perhaps TRBD1 as D (5 bases). Germline lookup yields CDR1 MNHEY and CDR2 SMNVEV (reference sequence). With 8 bases removed from V and 6 bases from J, the gap between germline ends came to 15 bases. There are 13 residues in the CDR3. The DNA of the CDR3 is TGTGCCAGCTCAGGGCCCTGGGGCGATACGCAGTATTTT. Its translation: CASSGPWGDTQYF.

The chain combines TRBV27 with TRBJ1-4, with D perhaps TRBD1 (6 bases). V lost 6 bases and J lost 8, with 13 bases in between. Germline values: CDR1 MNHEY, CDR2 SMNVEV (reference sequence). The CDR3 is made up of 13 amino acids. Written as DNA, the CDR3 is TGTGCCAGCAGCTCCCGGGACATCGAAAAACTGTTTTTT. Amino acids: CASSSRDIEKLFF.

This clonotype was observed a handful of times. The chain employs TRBV20-1 and TRBJ1-1; D remains unclear. Trimming removed 3 bases from V and 1 base from J, with 9 bases in between. There are 13 residues in the CDR3. Germline CDR1 reads DFQATT; CDR2 reads SNEGSKA (reference sequence). The CDR3 here is CSASRQRNTEAFF. In nucleotides, the CDR3 is TGCAGTGCTAGTCGGCAGCGGAACACTGAAGCTTTCTTT.

The CDR3 reads CASSRSRDQNQPQHF. As DNA, the CDR3 is TGTGCCAGCAGCCGTTCCCGGGACCAAAATCAGCCCCAGCATTTT. This chain links TRBV9 with TRBJ1-5; D is perhaps TRBD1 (5 bases). The germline gives CDR1 SGDLS, CDR2 YYNGEE. The CDR3 runs 15 residues. Between the trimmed V and J ends, which lost 4 bases and 4 bases, there was a span of 15 bases. The full variable domain, completed using reference TRBV9 and TRBJ1-5, is DSGVTQTPKHLITATGQRVTLRCSPRSGDLSVYWYQQSLDQGLQFLIQYYNGEERAKGNILERFSAQQFPDLHSELNLSSLELGDSALYFCASSRSRDQNQPQHFGDGTRLSIL.

About this clonotype itself: A read error may produce the germline difference seen at one junction end. The gene calls are TRBV6-6 and TRBJ2-1; no clear D gene. In germline, CDR1 is MNHNY, CDR2 SVGAGI (reference sequence). This CDR3 spans 12 amino acids. The CDR3 loop reads CDSSYSTPVQFF. The CDR3 DNA follows: TGTGACAGCAGTTACTCGACGCCAGTGCAGTTCTTC.

This chain links TRBV9 with TRBJ2-3, with 12 bases that match TRBD1. Germline V lookup: CDR1 SGDLS, CDR2 YYNGEE. There are 16 residues in the CDR3. V gave up 0 bases and J gave up 5 bases; unmatched junction bases: 4. The CDR3 DNA follows: TGTGCCAGCAGCGTAGAGGGACAGGGGGCAGGAGATACGCAGTATTTT. Its translation: CASSVEGQGAGDTQYF. Combining the CDR3 with reference TRBV9 and TRBJ2-3 gives the whole variable domain DSGVTQTPKHLITATGQRVTLRCSPRSGDLSVYWYQQSLDQGLQFLIQYYNGEERAKGNILERFSAQQFPDLHSELNLSSLELGDSALYFCASSVEGQGAGDTQYFGPGTRLTVL.

This clonotype came up a few times. The genes are TRBV5-1 and TRBJ2-3; 7 bases are a match to TRBD2. CDR1 is SGHRS and CDR2 is YFSETQ in the germline V gene. The CDR3 spans 16 residues. Unmatched junction bases numbered 10, after V lost 4 bases and J lost 2 bases. The CDR3 DNA follows: TGCGCCAGCAGCCCCCTAGCGGACCCCCTCACAGATACGCAGTATTTT. Translated, it gives CASSPLADPLTDTQYF.

A few counts support this clonotype. The J gene is TRBJ2-1, the V gene TRBV6-5; no clear D gene. V was cut by 2 bases and J by 8 bases, with 10 bases left in between. The CDR3 is 13 amino acids. Germline values: CDR1 MNHEY, CDR2 SVGAGI. The CDR3: CASSYENSYEQFF. Here the CDR3 DNA reads TGTGCCAGCAGTTACGAGAACTCGTATGAGCAGTTCTTC.

This clonotype was found a few times. The chain is built from TRBV7-2 and TRBJ2-1, with TRBD2 matching 8 bases. V shed 5 bases and J 7 bases; nucleotides not matched to a gene: 16. CDR1 and CDR2 (germline): SGHTA, FQGNSA. The CDR3 is 17 residues long. CDR3 in DNA: TGTGCCAGCAGCCCAACTGGCGGGGGGCCCCTGGGGAATGAGCAGTTCTTC. As protein: CASSPTGGGPLGNEQFF.

This clonotype was seen repeatedly, ten times or more. The J gene is TRBJ1-2, the V gene TRBV12-3 or TRBV12-4; 9 positions match TRBD1. J was trimmed by 12 bases and V by 5 bases; bases with no gene match: 7. The CDR3 is 12 amino acids. The chain's CDR3 is CASSNRGRVHTF. In DNA, the CDR3 is TGTGCCAGCAGTAACAGGGGGCGCGTCCACACCTTC.

This chain uses TRBV15 with TRBJ2-5; 8 bases are a match to TRBD2. Trimming cost V 0 bases and J 4 bases; bases outside gene matches: 10. CDR1 is LNHNV and CDR2 is YYDKDF in the germline V gene (reference sequence). The CDR3 loop spans 17 amino acids. CDR3 residues: CATSRDRASGGGETQYF. Here the CDR3 DNA reads TGTGCCACCAGCAGAGATAGGGCCAGCGGGGGAGGAGAGACCCAGTACTTC.

There are a few counts of this clonotype. J is TRBJ1-1 and V is TRBV28; tentatively, D is TRBD1 (6 bases). Germline V gives CDR1 MDHEN, CDR2 SYDVKM. The CDR3 totals 14 residues. V was shortened by 3 bases and J by 4 bases, with 12 bases between the two germline ends. CDR3 residues: CASSFPSGATEAFF. CDR3 DNA: TGTGCCAGCAGTTTCCCATCAGGGGCCACTGAAGCTTTCTTT.

The gene calls are TRBV29-1 and TRBJ1-2, with D tentatively TRBD1 (5 bases). The CDR3 is 15 residues long. Between the trimmed V and J ends, which lost 1 base and 7 bases, there was a span of 19 bases. Germline CDR1 is SQVTM and CDR2 is ANQGSEA. The CDR3 nucleotides are TGCAGCGTTGAAGCGGCTAGTTGGCAGGGAGGTGGCTACACCTTC. Its protein is CSVEAASWQGGGYTF.

This chain links TRBV7-6 with TRBJ2-2; 7 bases agree with TRBD1. The J segment lost 2 bases and the V segment lost 5 bases, leaving 5 bases of the junction unmatched. The CDR3 spans 15 residues. The germline V gene encodes CDR1 SGHVS and CDR2 FNYEAQ. In nucleotides, the CDR3 is TGTGCCAGCAGCGCTACAGGGGTCAACACCGGGGAGCTGTTTTTT. Translated: CASSATGVNTGELFF.

The chain uses TRBV20-1 and TRBJ2-3; 10 positions match TRBD2. CDR1 and CDR2 (germline): DFQATT, SNEGSKA (reference sequence). V trimming: 3 bases; J trimming: 2 bases; junction bases outside the gene matches: 5. The CDR3 has 15 amino acids. The CDR3 bases are TGCAGTGCTAGGGGCCTAGCGGGGGCCACAGATACGCAGTATTTT. Translating it yields CSARGLAGATDTQYF.

The genes are TRBV4-1 and TRBJ2-7; 10 nucleotides align to TRBD2. The CDR3 covers 15 residues. CDR1 and CDR2 (germline): MGHRA, YSYEKL. V gave up 0 bases and J gave up 2 bases; unmatched junction bases: 1. For the CDR3, the DNA is TGCGCCAGCAGCCAAGAACTAGCGGGGACCTACGAGCAGTACTTC. Residues: CASSQELAGTYEQYF.

The chain has TRBV6-5 and TRBJ2-3, with TRBD1 identical over 7 bases. The CDR3 contains 17 residues. V was clipped by 6 bases and J by 3 bases; unmatched bases: 15. Germline loops: CDR1 MNHEY, CDR2 SVGAGI. The CDR3: CASSSEPGGLRTDTQYF. The CDR3 DNA reads as TGTGCCAGCAGCTCTGAACCAGGGGGTTTGAGGACAGATACGCAGTATTTT.

The CDR3 is CASSPDRANTEAFF. Written as DNA, the CDR3 is TGTGCCAGCAGCCCAGACAGGGCGAACACTGAAGCTTTCTTT. This rearrangement joins TRBV5-5 to TRBJ1-1, with 7 bases fitting TRBD1. The CDR3 is 14 residues long. Unmatched junction bases numbered 4, after V lost 4 bases and J lost 1 base. CDR1 is SGHKS, CDR2 YYEKEE, per germline (reference sequence).